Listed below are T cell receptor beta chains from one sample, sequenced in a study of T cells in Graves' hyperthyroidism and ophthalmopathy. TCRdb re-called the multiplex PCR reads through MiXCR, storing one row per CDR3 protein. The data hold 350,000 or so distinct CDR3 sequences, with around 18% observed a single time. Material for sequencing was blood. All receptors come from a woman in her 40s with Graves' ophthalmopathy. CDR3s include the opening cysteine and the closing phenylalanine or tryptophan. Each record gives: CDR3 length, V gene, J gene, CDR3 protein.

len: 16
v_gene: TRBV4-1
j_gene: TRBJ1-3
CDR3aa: CASSQDRNEAGNTIYF

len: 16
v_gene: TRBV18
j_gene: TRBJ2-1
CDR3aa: CASSPTRQVGGNEQFF

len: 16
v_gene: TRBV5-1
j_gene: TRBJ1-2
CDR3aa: CASSSGQGASPLGYTF

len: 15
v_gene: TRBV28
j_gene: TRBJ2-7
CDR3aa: CASTSGTSGMREQYF

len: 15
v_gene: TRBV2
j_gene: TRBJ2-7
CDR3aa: CASSETGESSYEQYF

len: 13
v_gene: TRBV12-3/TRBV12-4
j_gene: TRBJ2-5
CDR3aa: CASRNTGQETQYF

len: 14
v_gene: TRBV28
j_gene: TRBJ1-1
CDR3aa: CASMPHQRDSEAFF

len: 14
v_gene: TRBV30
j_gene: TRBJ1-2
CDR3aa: CAWSVGRGGYGYTF

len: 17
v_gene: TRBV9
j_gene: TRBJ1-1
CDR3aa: CASSVDSREGARAEAFF

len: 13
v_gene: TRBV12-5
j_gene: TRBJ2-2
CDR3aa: CASGQLATGELFF

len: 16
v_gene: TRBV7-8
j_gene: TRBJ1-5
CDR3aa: CASGEEGILVCQPQHF

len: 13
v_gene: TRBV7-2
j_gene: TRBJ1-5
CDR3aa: CASSLGRFQPQHF

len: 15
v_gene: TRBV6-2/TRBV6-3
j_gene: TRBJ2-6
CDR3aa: CASSQGRSGANVLTF

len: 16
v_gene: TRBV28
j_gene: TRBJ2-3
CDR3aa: CASSLSGTSATVTQYF

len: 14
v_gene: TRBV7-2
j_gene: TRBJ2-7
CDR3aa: CASSPGLAGTQQYF

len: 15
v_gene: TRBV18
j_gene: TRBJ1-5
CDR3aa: CASSEHRGKRQPQHF

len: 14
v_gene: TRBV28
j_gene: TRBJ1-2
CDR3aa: CASSWDRGDYGYTF

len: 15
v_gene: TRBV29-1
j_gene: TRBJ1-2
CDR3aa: CSVGFLGGTGQGYTF

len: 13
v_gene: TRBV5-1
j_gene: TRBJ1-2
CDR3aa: CASSPGQGYGYTF

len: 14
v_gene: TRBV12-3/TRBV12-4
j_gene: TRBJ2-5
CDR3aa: CASSPRTGRETQYF

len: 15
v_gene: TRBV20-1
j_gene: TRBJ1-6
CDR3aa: CSAQGQLKANSPLHF